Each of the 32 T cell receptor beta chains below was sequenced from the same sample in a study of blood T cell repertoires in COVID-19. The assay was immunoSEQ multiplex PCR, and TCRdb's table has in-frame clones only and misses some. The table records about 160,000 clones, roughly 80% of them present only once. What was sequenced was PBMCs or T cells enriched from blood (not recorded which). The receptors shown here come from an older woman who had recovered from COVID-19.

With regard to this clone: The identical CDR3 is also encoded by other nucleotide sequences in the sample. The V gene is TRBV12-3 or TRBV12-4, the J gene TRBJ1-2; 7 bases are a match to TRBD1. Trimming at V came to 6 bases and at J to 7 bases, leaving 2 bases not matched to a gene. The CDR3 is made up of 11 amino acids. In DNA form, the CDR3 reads TGTGCCAGCAGGCGACAGGGTGGCTACACCTTC. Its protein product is CASRRQGGYTF.

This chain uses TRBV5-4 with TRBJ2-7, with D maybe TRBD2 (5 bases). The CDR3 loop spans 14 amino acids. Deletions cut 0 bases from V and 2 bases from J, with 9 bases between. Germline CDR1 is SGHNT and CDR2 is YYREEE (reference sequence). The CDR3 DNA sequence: TGTGCCAGCAGCTTGGCGGGAAACCCCTACGAGCAGTACTTC. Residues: CASSLAGNPYEQYF.

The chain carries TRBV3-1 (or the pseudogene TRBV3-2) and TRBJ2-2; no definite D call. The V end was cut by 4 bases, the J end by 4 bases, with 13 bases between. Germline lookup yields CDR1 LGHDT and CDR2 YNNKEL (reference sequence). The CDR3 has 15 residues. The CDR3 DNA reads TGTGCCAGCAGCCCCACCCGGGTGCGCACCGGGGAGCTGTTTTTT. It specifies CASSPTRVRTGELFF.

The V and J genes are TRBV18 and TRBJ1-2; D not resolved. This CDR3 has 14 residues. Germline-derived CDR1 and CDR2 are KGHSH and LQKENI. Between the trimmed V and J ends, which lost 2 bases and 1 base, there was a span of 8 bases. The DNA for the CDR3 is TGTGCCAGCTCACCAGGAAGGAGTAACTATGGCTACACCTTC. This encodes CASSPGRSNYGYTF.

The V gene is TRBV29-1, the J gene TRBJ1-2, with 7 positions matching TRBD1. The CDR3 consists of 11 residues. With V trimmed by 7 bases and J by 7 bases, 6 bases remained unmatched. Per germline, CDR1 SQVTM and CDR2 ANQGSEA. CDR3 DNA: TGCAGCGCCACAGGGGTAGGTGGCTACACCTTC. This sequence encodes CSATGVGGYTF.

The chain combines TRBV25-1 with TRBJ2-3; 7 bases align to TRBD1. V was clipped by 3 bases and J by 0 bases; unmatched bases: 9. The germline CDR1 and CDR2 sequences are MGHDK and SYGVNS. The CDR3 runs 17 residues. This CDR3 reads CASSDVGDSPSTDTQYF. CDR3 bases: TGTGCCAGCAGTGATGTGGGGGACAGCCCCAGCACAGATACGCAGTATTTT.

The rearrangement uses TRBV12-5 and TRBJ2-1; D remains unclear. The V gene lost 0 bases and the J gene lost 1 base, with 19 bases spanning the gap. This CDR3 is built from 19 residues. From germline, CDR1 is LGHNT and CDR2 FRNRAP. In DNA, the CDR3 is TGTGCTAGTGGTTTGGTACTACGGGTTGGAGACTCATCCTACAATGAGCAGTTCTTC. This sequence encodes CASGLVLRVGDSSYNEQFF.

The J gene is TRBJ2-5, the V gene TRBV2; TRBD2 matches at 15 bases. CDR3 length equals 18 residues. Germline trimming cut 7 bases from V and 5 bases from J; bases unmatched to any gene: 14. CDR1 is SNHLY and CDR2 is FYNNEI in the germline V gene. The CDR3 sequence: CASKKSGLAGGPWETQYF. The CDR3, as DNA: TGTGCCAGCAAAAAATCCGGACTAGCGGGGGGGCCTTGGGAGACCCAGTACTTC.

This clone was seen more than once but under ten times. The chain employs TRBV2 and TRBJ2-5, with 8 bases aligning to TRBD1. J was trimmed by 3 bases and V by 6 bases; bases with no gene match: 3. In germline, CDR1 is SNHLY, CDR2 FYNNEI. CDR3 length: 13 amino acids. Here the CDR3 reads CASRMTGEETQYF. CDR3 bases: TGTGCCAGCAGAATGACAGGGGAAGAGACCCAGTACTTC.

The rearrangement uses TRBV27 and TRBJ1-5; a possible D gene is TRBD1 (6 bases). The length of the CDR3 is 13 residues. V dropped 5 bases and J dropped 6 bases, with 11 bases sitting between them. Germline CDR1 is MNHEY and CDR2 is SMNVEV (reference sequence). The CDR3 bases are TGTGCCAGCAGTCGGGGGGCCGGTCAGCCCCAGCATTTT. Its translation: CASSRGAGQPQHF.

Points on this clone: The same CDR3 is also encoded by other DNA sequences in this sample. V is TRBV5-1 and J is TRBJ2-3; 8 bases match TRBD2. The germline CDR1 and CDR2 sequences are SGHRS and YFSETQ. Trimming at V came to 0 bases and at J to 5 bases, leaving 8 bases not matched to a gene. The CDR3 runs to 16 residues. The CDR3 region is CASSLAPGGAGDTQYF. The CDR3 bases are TGCGCCAGCAGCTTGGCCCCCGGGGGGGCGGGAGATACGCAGTATTTT.

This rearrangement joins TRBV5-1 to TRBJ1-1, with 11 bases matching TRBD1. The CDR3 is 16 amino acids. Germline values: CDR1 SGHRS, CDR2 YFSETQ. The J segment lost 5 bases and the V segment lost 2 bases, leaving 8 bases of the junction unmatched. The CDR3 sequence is CASSFGQGAISTEAFF. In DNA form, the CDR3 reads TGCGCCAGCAGCTTCGGACAGGGGGCAATTTCTACTGAAGCTTTCTTT.

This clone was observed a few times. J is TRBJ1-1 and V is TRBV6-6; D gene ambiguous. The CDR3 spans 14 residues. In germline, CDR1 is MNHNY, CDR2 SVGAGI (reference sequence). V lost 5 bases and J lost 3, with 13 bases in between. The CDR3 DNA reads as TGTGCCAGCAGTCCTGGAAATCAGGACACTGAAGCTTTCTTT. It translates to CASSPGNQDTEAFF.

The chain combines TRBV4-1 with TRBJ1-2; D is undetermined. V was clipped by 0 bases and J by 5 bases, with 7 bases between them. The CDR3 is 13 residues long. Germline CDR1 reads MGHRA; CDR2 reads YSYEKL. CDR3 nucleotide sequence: TGCGCCAGCAGCCAAGAGGCCCGATATGGCTACACCTTC. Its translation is CASSQEARYGYTF.

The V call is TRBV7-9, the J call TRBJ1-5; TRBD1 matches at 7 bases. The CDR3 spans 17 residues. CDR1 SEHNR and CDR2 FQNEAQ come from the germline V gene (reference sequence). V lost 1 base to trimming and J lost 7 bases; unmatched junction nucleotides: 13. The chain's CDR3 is CASSLGPSQGLRQPQHF. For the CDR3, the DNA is TGTGCCAGCAGCTTAGGTCCGTCACAGGGGTTAAGGCAGCCCCAGCATTTT.

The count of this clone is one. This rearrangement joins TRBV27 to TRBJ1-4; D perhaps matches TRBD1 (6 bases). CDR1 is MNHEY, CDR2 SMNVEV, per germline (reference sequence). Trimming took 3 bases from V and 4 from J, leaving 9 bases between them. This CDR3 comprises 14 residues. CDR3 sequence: CASSFDRSNEKLFF. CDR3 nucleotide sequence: TGTGCCAGCAGTTTCGACAGGAGTAATGAAAAACTGTTTTTT.

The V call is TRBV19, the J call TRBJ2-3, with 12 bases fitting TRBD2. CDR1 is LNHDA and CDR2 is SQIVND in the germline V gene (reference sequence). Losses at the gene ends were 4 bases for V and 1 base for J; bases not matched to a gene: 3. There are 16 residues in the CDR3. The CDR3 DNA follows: TGTGCCAGTAGTACGCGACTAGCGGGGGGCACAGATACGCAGTATTTT. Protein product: CASSTRLAGGTDTQYF.

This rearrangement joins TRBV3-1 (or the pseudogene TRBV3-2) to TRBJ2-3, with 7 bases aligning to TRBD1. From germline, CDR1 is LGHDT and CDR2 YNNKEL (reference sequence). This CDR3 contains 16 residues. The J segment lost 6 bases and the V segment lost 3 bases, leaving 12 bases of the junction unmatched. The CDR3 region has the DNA TGTGCCAGCAGCCATGAAATTGGACAGGACCGGGATACGCAGTATTTT. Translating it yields CASSHEIGQDRDTQYF.

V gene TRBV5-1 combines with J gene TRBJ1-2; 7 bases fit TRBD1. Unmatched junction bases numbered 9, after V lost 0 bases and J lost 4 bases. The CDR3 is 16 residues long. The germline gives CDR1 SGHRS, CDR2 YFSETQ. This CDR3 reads CASSLEPGGLGYGYTF. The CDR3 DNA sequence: TGCGCCAGCAGCTTGGAGCCAGGGGGTCTGGGCTATGGCTACACCTTC.

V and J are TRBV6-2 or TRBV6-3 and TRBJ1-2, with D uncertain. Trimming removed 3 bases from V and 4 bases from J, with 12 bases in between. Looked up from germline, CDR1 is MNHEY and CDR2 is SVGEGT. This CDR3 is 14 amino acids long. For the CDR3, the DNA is TGTGCCAGCAGTTATATCCCGCCGGGCTATGGCTACACCTTC. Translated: CASSYIPPGYGYTF.

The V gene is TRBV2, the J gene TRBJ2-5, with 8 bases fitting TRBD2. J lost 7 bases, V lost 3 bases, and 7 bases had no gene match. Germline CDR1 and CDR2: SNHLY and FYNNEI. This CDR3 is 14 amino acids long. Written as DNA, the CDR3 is TGTGCCAGCAGTGATGCCCTCCGGGAGGGGACCCAGTACTTC. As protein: CASSDALREGTQYF. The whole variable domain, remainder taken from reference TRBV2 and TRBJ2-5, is EPEVTQTPSHQVTQMGQEVILRCVPISNHLYFYWYRQILGQKVEFLVSFYNNEISEKSEIFDDQFSVERPDGSNFTLKIRSTKLEDSAMYFCASSDALREGTQYFGPGTRLLVL.

In nucleotides, the CDR3 is TGTGCCAGCAGCAAAGCCCCAATGGACAGGGGAAATTCACCCCTCCACTTT. Its translation: CASSKAPMDRGNSPLHF. The chain is built from TRBV21-1 and TRBJ1-6; the D call of TRBD1 is as the table states it, not checked on the DNA. TRBV21-1 is reported as a pseudogene. This CDR3 region has 17 residues.

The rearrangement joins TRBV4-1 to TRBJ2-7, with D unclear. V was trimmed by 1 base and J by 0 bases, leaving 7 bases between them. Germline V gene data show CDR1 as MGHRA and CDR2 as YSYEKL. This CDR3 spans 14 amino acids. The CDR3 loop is CASSQAVSSYEQYF. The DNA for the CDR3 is TGCGCCAGCAGCCAAGCTGTATCCTCCTACGAGCAGTACTTC.

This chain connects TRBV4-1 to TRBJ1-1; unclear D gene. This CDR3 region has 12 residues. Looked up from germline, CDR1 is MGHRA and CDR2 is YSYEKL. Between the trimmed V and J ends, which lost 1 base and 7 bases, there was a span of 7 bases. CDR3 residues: CASSQGRDEAFF. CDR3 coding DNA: TGCGCCAGCAGCCAAGGGCGGGATGAAGCTTTCTTT.

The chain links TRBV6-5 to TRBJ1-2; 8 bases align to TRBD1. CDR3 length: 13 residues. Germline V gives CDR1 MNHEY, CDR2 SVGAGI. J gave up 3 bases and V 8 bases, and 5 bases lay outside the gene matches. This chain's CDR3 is CASGQGLDYGYTF. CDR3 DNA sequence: TGTGCCAGCGGACAGGGATTGGACTATGGCTACACCTTC.

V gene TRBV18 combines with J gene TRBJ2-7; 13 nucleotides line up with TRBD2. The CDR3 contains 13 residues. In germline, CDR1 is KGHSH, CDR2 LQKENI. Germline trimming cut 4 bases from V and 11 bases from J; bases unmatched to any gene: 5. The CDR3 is CASSQSGTSGEYF. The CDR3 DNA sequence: TGTGCCAGCTCACAATCCGGGACTAGCGGGGAGTACTTC. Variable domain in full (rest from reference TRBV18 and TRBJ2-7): NAGVMQNPRHLVRRRGQEARLRCSPMKGHSHVYWYRQLPEEGLKFMVYLQKENIIDESGMPKERFSAEFPKEGPSILRIQQVVRGDSAAYFCASSQSGTSGEYFGPGTRLTVT.

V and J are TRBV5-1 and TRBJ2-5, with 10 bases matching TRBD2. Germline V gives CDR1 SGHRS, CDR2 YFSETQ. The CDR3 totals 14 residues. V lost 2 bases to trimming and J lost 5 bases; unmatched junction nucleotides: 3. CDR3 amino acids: CASSLAGGPETQYF. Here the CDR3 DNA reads TGCGCCAGCAGCTTAGCGGGGGGGCCTGAGACCCAGTACTTC.

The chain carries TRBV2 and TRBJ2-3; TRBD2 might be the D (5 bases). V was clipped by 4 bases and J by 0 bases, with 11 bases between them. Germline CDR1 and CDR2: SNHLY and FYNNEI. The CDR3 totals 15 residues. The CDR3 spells CASSGGEASTDTQYF. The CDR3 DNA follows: TGTGCCAGCAGTGGGGGAGAAGCTAGCACAGATACGCAGTATTTT.

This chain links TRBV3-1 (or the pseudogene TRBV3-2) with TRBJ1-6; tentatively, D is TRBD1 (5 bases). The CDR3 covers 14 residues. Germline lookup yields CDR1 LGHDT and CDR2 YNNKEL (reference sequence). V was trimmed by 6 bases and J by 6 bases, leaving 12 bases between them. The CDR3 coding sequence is TGTGCCAGCAGACTGACAGATATTAATTCACCCCTCCACTTT. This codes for CASRLTDINSPLHF.

The CDR3 reads CASSPGTGPSNGYTF. CDR3 nucleotides: TGTGCCAGTAGTCCGGGGACAGGCCCCTCCAATGGCTACACCTTC. V usage is TRBV19 and J usage is TRBJ1-2, with 8 bases that match TRBD1. CDR3 length equals 15 residues. V gave up 5 bases and J gave up 6 bases; unmatched junction bases: 11. Germline CDR1 reads LNHDA; CDR2 reads SQIVND (reference sequence).

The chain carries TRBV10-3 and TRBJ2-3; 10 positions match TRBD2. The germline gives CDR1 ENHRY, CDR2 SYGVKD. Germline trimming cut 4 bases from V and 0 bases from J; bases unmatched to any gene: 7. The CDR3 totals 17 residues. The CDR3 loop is CAISAASGGPSTDTQYF. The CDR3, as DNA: TGTGCCATCAGTGCGGCTAGCGGGGGACCCAGCACAGATACGCAGTATTTT.

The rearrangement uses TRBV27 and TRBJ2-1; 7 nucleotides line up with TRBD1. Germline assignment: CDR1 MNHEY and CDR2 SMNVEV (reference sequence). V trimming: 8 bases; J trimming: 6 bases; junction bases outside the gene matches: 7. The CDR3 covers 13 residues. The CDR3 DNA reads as TGTGCCAGCCGGCGACAGGGATTCAATGAGCAGTTCTTC. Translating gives CASRRQGFNEQFF.